These 8 T cell receptor beta chains were all obtained from the same sample, sequenced in a study of cytomegalovirus exposure and HLA in healthy donors. Primers for the PCR totalled 60 Vbeta and 13 Jbeta. This table comes from immunoSEQ multiplex PCR, and its TCRdb copy is limited to in-frame clones, with some not included. Of some 98,000 clones listed, under 70% are singletons. The sample was PBMCs. The receptor set was obtained from a man over 45 in good health and CMV-seronegative.

V is TRBV5-4 and J is TRBJ1-1; possible D gene TRBD1, 6 bases. The CDR3 is 14 residues long. Germline V CDR1 and CDR2: SGHNT, YYREEE (reference sequence). Trimming pared 4 bases from V and 1 base from J, leaving 11 bases between. This chain's CDR3 is CASSIGQWNTEAFF. In DNA form, the CDR3 reads TGTGCCAGCAGCATTGGACAGTGGAACACTGAAGCTTTCTTT.

This chain joins TRBV18 and TRBJ2-5; D remains unclear. The DNA end is more similar to TRBJ2-7, so the J call may be wrong. Germline V gene lookup returns CDR1 KGHSH and CDR2 LQKENI. The CDR3 contains 14 residues. CDR3 protein: CASSPASEPYEQYF. The CDR3 bases are TGTGCCAGCTCACCTGCTTCGGAGCCCTACGAGCAGTACTTC.

The chain carries TRBV6-6 and TRBJ1-1; 8 positions match TRBD1. Looked up from germline, CDR1 is MNHNY and CDR2 is SVGAGI (reference sequence). V shed 7 bases, J shed 0 bases, and the junction held 7 bases outside the gene matches. The CDR3 length is 15 residues. CDR3 nucleotides: TGTGCCAGCACCGCGTGGACAGGGATGAACACTGAAGCTTTCTTT. Protein product: CASTAWTGMNTEAFF.

The chain employs TRBV27 and TRBJ1-4; possible D gene TRBD1, 6 bases. This CDR3 has 15 amino acids. Trimming pared 3 bases from V and 2 bases from J, leaving 10 bases between. The germline V gene has CDR1 MNHEY and CDR2 SMNVEV (reference sequence). This CDR3 reads CASSFQTGTNEKLFF. As DNA, the CDR3 is TGTGCCAGCAGTTTCCAAACAGGGACTAATGAAAAACTGTTTTTT. The full variable domain, rest sourced from reference TRBV27 and TRBJ1-4, is EAQVTQNPRYLITVTGKKLTVTCSQNMNHEYMSWYRQDPGLGLRQIYYSMNVEVTDKGDVPEGYKVSRKEKRNFPLILESPSPNQTSLYFCASSFQTGTNEKLFFGSGTQLSVL.

This rearrangement joins TRBV4-3 to TRBJ1-2, with 9 positions matching TRBD1. Germline assignment: CDR1 LGHNA and CDR2 YSLEER. V lost 4 bases and J lost 4; bases outside the gene matches: 7. The CDR3 is 15 amino acids. The CDR3 DNA reads as TGCGCCAGCAGCCCAGAGGGACAGGGCGGCTATGGCTACACCTTC. Amino acids: CASSPEGQGGYGYTF.

The rearrangement links TRBV5-6 to TRBJ2-7; D unresolved. V was clipped by 0 bases and J by 4 bases, with 8 bases between them. CDR3 length: 13 amino acids. Germline V gene lookup returns CDR1 SGHDT and CDR2 YYEEEE. Here the CDR3 reads CASSLGMSYEQYF. The CDR3, as DNA: TGTGCCAGCAGCTTGGGTATGTCGTACGAGCAGTACTTC.

This clone turned up a few times. The V and J genes are TRBV7-9 and TRBJ2-2, with D possibly TRBD1 on 6 matching bases. Trimming left V 9 bases short and J 3 bases short, with 14 bases between. Germline V gene sequence: CDR1 SEHNR, CDR2 FQNEAQ (reference sequence). The CDR3 length is 14 residues. The CDR3 region has the DNA TGTGCCAGACTCGACAGGAATTACACCGGGGAGCTGTTTTTT. It translates to CARLDRNYTGELFF.

This clone was detected only a few times. In DNA form, the CDR3 reads TGTGCCAGCAGCGTAGGGACTAGCGGAACCTACGAGCAGTACTTC. Protein product: CASSVGTSGTYEQYF. V gene TRBV9 combines with J gene TRBJ2-7; 10 bases are a match to TRBD2. The J segment lost 2 bases and the V segment lost 0 bases, leaving 2 bases of the junction unmatched. There are 15 residues in the CDR3. Germline CDR1 and CDR2: SGDLS and YYNGEE.